This TCR beta chain appears in the sequencing data of a study of neurological immune-mediated disorders (dated 2019 in TCRdb). As for the study more broadly: Of the approximately 34 multiple sclerosis patients, some 30 had relapsing-remitting MS and 3 had secondary progressive MS. The study compared peripheral blood TCR-beta repertoires of HTLV-I-associated myelopathy (HAM/TSP) patients, multiple sclerosis patients and healthy controls using UMI-based sequencing. Longitudinal samples, technical triplicates and paired sorted CD4+ and CD8+ T-cell subsets, alongside PBMC samples, were included among the 106 TCR-beta libraries. The cohort was made up of 68 subjects, consisting of about 14 HAM/TSP patients, about 34 multiple sclerosis patients and around 20 healthy controls.

CDR3 length: 15 amino acids, cysteine to phenylalanine. The DNA shown is the 45-base CDR3, in frame from base 1. Per the germline V gene, SGHRS is the CDR1 and YFSETQ is the CDR2. The germline V and J ends show losses of 2 bases and 15 bases respectively, and no gene match explains 12 bases of the junction. Libraries from unsorted PBMCs were made from 2 million PBMCs kept in RNAlater at -80 degrees C until RNA extraction. The multiple sclerosis patients were enrolled in a US clinical protocol that evaluated disease progression with magnetic resonance imaging. Peripheral blood was subjected to Ficoll-Hypaque density gradient centrifugation to isolate PBMCs, which were then cryopreserved in liquid nitrogen. cDNA synthesis used template-switch 5'RACE with a primer carrying a 10-nucleotide random unique molecular identifier tagging each TCR transcript. Each sequencing run produced over 160 million TCR-beta sequences covering 15-18 subjects. Total RNA was extracted with the RNeasy kit. The KAPA Real-time Library Amplification kit was used to amplify TCR-beta VDJ regions with primers targeting the TCR constant region and the 5'RACE anchor. A first PCR added sample indexes and Illumina adaptors, after which a second PCR increased the library yield. The roughly 650 bp TCR product was size-selected on a 2% E-gel SizeSelection system after Ampure bead purification. Before pooling, libraries had their quality checked on a Bioanalyzer, their concentration measured with Qubit, and their quantity determined with the Kapa Library Quantification kit. Paired-end 2 x 150 bp sequencing of the libraries was performed on an Illumina HiSeq 2500. To increase sequence diversity, about 24-32% phiX was spiked into each library pool. The authors processed their data as follows. Quality-filtered reads were processed with the UMI-based MiGEC pipeline, which removed over 75% of raw TCR sequences during error correction. VDJ genes were aligned to IMGT germline references, and clonotypes were defined by unique CDR3 amino acid sequence plus V-J genes. Clonal expansion, Shannon diversity and CDR3 relatedness (CalcPairwiseDistances, ClusterSamples) were evaluated with VDJtools, and phylogenetic trees were built with CLCbio workbench. Using coefficient-of-variation modelling across technical triplicates, the study counted a clone as expanded if it had at least 8 unique UMIs. Using fastp at Q25 and MiXCR, TCRdb reprocessed the public reads and kept productive beta chains. Entries are consolidated by CDR3 protein sequence, retaining the most common genes and DNA. The V and J calls and clone size come from TCRdb's table, not from the authors' own analysis. The sample includes 46,000 or so distinct CDR3 sequences, with 4.5% observed a single time. Clones ranked in the top ten supply 5.5% to 6% of the sample.

The paper's findings and limits, for the study overall: No clinical or MRI features were associated with the MS cluster, and the authors said that larger cohorts are needed. TCR clonal expansion was highest in HAM/TSP patients and lowest in MS patients, with MS patients falling below even healthy controls. Across subjects, expanded clones never shared an identical CDR3 amino acid sequence, which suggests that the TCR-beta repertoires in every group were private. Repertoires from 18 of 34 MS patients were grouped by phylogenetic analysis into a cluster of related CDR3 sequences, suggesting a possible repertoire-level signature.

This clonotype was counted at least ten times. Its antigen has not been determined. Base qualities were left out, and no much larger clone turns up one base away. This sequence uses TRBV5-1 and TRBJ1-6; TRBD1 matches 9 bases in the middle. The sequencing sample was made of PBMCs. The TCR sequence derives from a woman aged 55-69 years with multiple sclerosis. CDR3 region: CASSFTTGGTALLHF. The DNA is as follows: TGCGCCAGCAGCTTTACGACAGGGGGTACCGCGCTCCTCCACTTT.